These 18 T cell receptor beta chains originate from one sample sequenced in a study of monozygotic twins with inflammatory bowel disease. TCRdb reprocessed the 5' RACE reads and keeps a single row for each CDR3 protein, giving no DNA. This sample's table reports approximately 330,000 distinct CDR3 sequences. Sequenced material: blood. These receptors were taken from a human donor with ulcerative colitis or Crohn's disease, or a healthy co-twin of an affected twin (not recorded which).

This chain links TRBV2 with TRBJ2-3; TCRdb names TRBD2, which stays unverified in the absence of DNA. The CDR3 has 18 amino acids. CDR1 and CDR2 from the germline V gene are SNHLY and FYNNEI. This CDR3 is CASSEGASGRGSTDTQYF.

CDR3 amino acids: CASSSITSGLYNEQFF. The chain is built from TRBV28 and TRBJ2-1; there is no DNA to check the TCRdb D call of TRBD2. Germline V lookup: CDR1 MDHEN, CDR2 SYDVKM. This CDR3 comprises 16 residues.

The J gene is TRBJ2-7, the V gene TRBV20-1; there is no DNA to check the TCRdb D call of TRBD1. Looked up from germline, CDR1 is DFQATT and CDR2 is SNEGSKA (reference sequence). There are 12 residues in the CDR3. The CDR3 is CSAIGTAYEQYF.

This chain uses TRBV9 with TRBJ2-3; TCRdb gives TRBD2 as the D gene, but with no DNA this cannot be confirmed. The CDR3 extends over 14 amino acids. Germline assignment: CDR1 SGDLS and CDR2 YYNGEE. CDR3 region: CASSLGGLGNTQYF.

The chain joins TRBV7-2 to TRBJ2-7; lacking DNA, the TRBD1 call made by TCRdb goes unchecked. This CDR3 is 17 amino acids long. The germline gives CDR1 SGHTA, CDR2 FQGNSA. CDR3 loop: CASSYSRDRTGTYEQYF.

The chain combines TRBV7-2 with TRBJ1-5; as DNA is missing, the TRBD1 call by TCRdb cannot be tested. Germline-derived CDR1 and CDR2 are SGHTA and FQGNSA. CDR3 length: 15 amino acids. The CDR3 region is CASSLQGVSNQPQHF.

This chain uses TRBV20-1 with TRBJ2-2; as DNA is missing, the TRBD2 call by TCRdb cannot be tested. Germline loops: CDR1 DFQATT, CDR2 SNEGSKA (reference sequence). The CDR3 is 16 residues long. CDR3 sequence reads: CSASPSGSEDTGELFF.

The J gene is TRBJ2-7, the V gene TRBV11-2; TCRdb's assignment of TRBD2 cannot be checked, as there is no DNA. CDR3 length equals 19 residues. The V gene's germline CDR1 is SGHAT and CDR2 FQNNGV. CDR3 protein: CASSLFPSRGGNRPDEQYF.

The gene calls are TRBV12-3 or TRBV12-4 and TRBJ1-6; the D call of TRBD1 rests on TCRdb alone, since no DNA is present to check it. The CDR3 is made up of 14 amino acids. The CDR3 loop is CASSLKGSNSPLHF.

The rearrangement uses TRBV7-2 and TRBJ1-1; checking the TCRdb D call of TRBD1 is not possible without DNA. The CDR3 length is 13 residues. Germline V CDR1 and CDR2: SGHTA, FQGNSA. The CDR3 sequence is CASSLAVGGGAFF. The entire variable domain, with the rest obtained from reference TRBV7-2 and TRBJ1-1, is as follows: GAGVSQSPSNKVTEKGKDVELRCDPISGHTALYWYRQSLGQGLEFLIYFQGNSAPDKSGLPSDRFSAERTGGSVSTLTIQRTQQEDSAVYLCASSLAVGGGAFFGQGTRLTVV.

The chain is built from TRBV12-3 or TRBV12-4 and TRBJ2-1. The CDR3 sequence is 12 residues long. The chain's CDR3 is CASRQLLNEQFF.

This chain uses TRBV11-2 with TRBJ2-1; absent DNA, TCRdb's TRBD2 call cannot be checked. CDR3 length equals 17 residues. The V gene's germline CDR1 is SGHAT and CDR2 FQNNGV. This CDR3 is CASSLSLSSGKYNEQFF.

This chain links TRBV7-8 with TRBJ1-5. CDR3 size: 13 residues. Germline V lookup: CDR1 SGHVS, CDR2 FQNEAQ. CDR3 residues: CASSLYGNQPQHF.

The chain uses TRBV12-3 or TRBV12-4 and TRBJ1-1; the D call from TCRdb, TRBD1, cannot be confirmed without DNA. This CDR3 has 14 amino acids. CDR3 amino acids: CASSGGQWNTEAFF.

CDR3 sequence: CASSLFPGQSYEQYF. The chain recombines TRBV4-1 with TRBJ2-7; the D gene TCRdb calls, TRBD1, cannot be checked with no DNA. This CDR3 is built from 15 residues. Germline-derived CDR1 and CDR2 are MGHRA and YSYEKL.

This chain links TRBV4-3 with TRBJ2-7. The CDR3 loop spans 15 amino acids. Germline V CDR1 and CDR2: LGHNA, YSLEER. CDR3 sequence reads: CASSQESSGLYEQYF.

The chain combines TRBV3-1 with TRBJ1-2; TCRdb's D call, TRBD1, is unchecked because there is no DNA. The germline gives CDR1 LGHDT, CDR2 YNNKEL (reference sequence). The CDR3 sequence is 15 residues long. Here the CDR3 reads CASSQGRWGNYGYTF.

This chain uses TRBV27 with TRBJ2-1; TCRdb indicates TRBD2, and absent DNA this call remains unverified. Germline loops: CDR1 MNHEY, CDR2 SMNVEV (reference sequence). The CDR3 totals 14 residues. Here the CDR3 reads CASRPGLAGNEQFF.